The T cell receptor beta chain under discussion was sequenced for a study of control samples from healthy donors and cancer patients (TCRdb year 2020). Libraries were constructed by the immunoSEQ multiplex PCR assay. TCRdb retrieved this table from immuneACCESS and kept in-frame rearrangements only. Not all clones are present; in checked studies, unresolved V genes account for under half, and no reason is known for the remainder. In this sample the table shows 400,000 to 450,000 clones, roughly 90% of which occur a single time. More than 6% of the sample goes to the ten largest clones. Comment on this clone: The specificity of this receptor is unknown. Base qualities are missing; no much larger clone stands one base away.

This sequence originates from a man aged 35-49 years with head and neck cancer. Sequencing was carried out using PBMCs.

This receptor carries the CDR3 CASSFDRGGGELFF. Here is the DNA: TGTGCCAGCAGTTTCGACAGGGGTGGCGGGGAGCTGTTTTTT. Here the chain combines TRBV28 and TRBJ2-2, with TRBD1 matching 8 junction bases. Germline trimming amounts to 3 bases on V and 7 bases on J, with 4 as the count of junction bases outside the gene matches. Based on the germline V gene, the CDR1 and CDR2 sequences are MDHEN and SYDVKM. The cysteine opens and the phenylalanine closes a CDR3 of 14 amino acids. Just the 42-base CDR3 DNA is kept, in frame starting at base 1.